Presented here are 29 T cell receptor beta chains from one specimen sequenced in a study of cytomegalovirus exposure and HLA in healthy donors. The PCR ran on 60 Vbeta and 13 Jbeta primers. Data came from immunoSEQ multiplex PCR; TCRdb stores just in-frame clones and leaves some out. Here the sample spans about 190,000 clones, about 80% being singletons. Sequencing input: PBMCs. These receptors all come from a woman aged 40 to 50 in good health and CMV-seronegative.

V is TRBV10-1 and J is TRBJ2-1, with 7 bases lining up with TRBD2. Trimming cost V 7 bases and J 4 bases; bases outside gene matches: 19. Germline V CDR1 and CDR2: WNHNN, SYGVQD (reference sequence). The CDR3 has 18 residues. This CDR3 is CASKRGRESPRSYNEQFF. The CDR3 DNA is TGCGCCAGCAAAAGAGGGCGGGAGAGTCCCCGGTCGTACAATGAGCAGTTCTTC.

This sequence joins TRBV14 and TRBJ1-4, with 8 nucleotides matching TRBD1. The trim removed 1 base at V and 6 bases at J, leaving 7 bases unmatched. CDR1 and CDR2 from the germline V gene are SGHDN and FVKESK. The CDR3 has 16 residues. The CDR3 nucleotides read TGTGCCAGCAGCCAAGGCAGGGGGCTCGTGGATGAAAAACTGTTTTTT. Translating it yields CASSQGRGLVDEKLFF.

J is TRBJ1-3 and V is TRBV4-2, with D possibly TRBD1 on 5 matching bases. Germline CDR1 LGHNA, CDR2 YNFKEQ. The CDR3 is made up of 16 amino acids. Trimming left V 4 bases short and J 1 base short, with 14 bases between. DNA of the CDR3: TGTGCCAGCAGCCGAGGGGACGGGGGGTCTGGAAACACCATATATTTT. Translating it yields CASSRGDGGSGNTIYF.

The chain has TRBV30 and TRBJ1-2; D unclear. The CDR3 contains 13 residues. The germline V gene encodes CDR1 GTSNPN and CDR2 SVGIG (reference sequence). The germline V and J ends were trimmed by 2 bases and 1 base, with 8 bases remaining between them. CDR3 region: CAWSWRGNYGYTF. Here the CDR3 DNA reads TGTGCCTGGAGTTGGCGGGGTAACTATGGCTACACCTTC.

The genes are TRBV14 and TRBJ2-7; unclear D gene. The V gene lost 3 bases and the J gene lost 5 bases, with 14 bases spanning the gap. This CDR3 is built from 14 residues. Germline V gene data show CDR1 as SGHDN and CDR2 as FVKESK. The CDR3 DNA reads TGTGCCAGCAGCCAGGGCTTACGAGTTAACGAGCAGTACTTC. This gives the protein CASSQGLRVNEQYF.

The chain has TRBV5-1 and TRBJ1-4, with D unclear. This CDR3 has 14 amino acids. V was pared by 0 bases and J by 8 bases, with 11 bases between. Germline lookup yields CDR1 SGHRS and CDR2 YFSETQ. The CDR3 protein is CASSLDPRAEKLFF. CDR3 bases: TGCGCCAGCAGCTTGGACCCCCGAGCAGAAAAACTGTTTTTT.

V is TRBV4-3 and J is TRBJ2-3; tentative D call: TRBD2 (6 bases). The CDR3 sequence is 15 residues long. Looked up from germline, CDR1 is LGHNA and CDR2 is YSLEER. V dropped 0 bases and J dropped 4 bases, with 11 bases sitting between them. The CDR3 here is CASSQEGRLADTQYF. CDR3 coding DNA: TGCGCCAGCAGCCAAGAAGGGAGGTTGGCAGATACGCAGTATTTT.

The chain carries TRBV6-5 and TRBJ1-5, with D tentatively TRBD1 (6 bases). From germline, CDR1 is MNHEY and CDR2 SVGAGI. The germline V and J ends were trimmed by 0 bases and 6 bases, with 12 bases remaining between them. This CDR3 region has 15 residues. The CDR3 is CASSYSSGGGQPQHF. CDR3 bases: TGTGCCAGCAGTTACTCGAGCGGGGGCGGTCAGCCCCAGCATTTT.

The CDR3 DNA is TGTGCCAGCAGTTCTCCCTGGGGTGAGGGAGACGGACATGAGCAGTTCTTC. This gives the protein CASSSPWGEGDGHEQFF. The chain is built from TRBV27 and TRBJ2-1; perhaps TRBD2 as D (5 bases). The CDR3 runs 17 residues. V was clipped by 4 bases and J by 8 bases, with 24 bases between them. CDR1 is MNHEY, CDR2 SMNVEV, per germline (reference sequence).

CDR3 bases: TGTGCCAGCAGTACAGGGGTCTCTGGAAACACCATATATTTT. Translating it yields CASSTGVSGNTIYF. V is TRBV14 and J is TRBJ1-3, with TRBD1 matching over 7 bases. The CDR3 has 14 residues. With V trimmed by 6 bases and J by 0 bases, 2 bases remained unmatched. Per germline, CDR1 SGHDN and CDR2 FVKESK. The whole variable domain, filled in from reference TRBV14 and TRBJ1-3, reads EAGVTQFPSHSVIEKGQTVTLRCDPISGHDNLYWYRRVMGKEIKFLLHFVKESKQDESGMPNNRFLAERTGGTYSTLKVQPAELEDSGVYFCASSTGVSGNTIYFGEGSWLTVV.

J is TRBJ2-3 and V is TRBV5-6; D is perhaps TRBD1 (5 bases). V lost 2 bases, J lost 5 bases, and 6 bases lay in between. The CDR3 has 12 residues. The germline gives CDR1 SGHDT, CDR2 YYEEEE. The CDR3, as DNA: TGTGCCAGCAGCTTTACAGGAGATACGCAGTATTTT. Its protein product is CASSFTGDTQYF.

The chain recombines TRBV5-6 with TRBJ1-4, with 7 bases identical to TRBD1. The V and J ends lost 4 bases and 3 bases, in that order; junction bases with no gene match: 3. This CDR3 spans 14 amino acids. Germline assignment: CDR1 SGHDT and CDR2 YYEEEE. The CDR3 loop reads CASSRDRSNEKLFF. The CDR3 DNA follows: TGTGCCAGCAGCCGGGACAGATCTAATGAAAAACTGTTTTTT.

This sequence joins TRBV30 and TRBJ2-2; D unclear. The V gene lost 0 bases and the J gene lost 6 bases, with 11 bases spanning the gap. This CDR3 is built from 14 residues. CDR1 and CDR2 from the germline V gene are GTSNPN and SVGIG (reference sequence). The CDR3 loop is CAWSVSLQAGELFF. The CDR3 nucleotides are TGTGCCTGGAGTGTATCCCTCCAGGCCGGGGAGCTGTTTTTT.

CDR3 sequence reads: CASSLVDSPNYGYTF. The CDR3 DNA reads TGTGCCAGCAGCTTAGTTGACAGCCCGAACTATGGCTACACCTTC. The chain uses TRBV7-2 and TRBJ1-2, with D possibly being TRBD1 (5 bases). Trimming cost V 1 base and J 2 bases, with 11 bases left between them. This CDR3 region has 15 residues. Germline CDR1 reads SGHTA; CDR2 reads FQGNSA.

This chain connects TRBV6-1 to TRBJ2-2; 10 bases are a match to TRBD1. The germline V gene encodes CDR1 MNHNS and CDR2 SASEGT. V lost 5 bases to trimming and J lost 4 bases; unmatched junction nucleotides: 4. The CDR3 runs to 15 residues. CDR3 sequence: CASSSRDRGTGELFF. CDR3 in DNA: TGTGCCAGCAGTTCCCGGGACAGGGGCACCGGGGAGCTGTTTTTT.

The chain links TRBV5-6 to TRBJ2-7, with D perhaps TRBD2 (6 bases). CDR1 is SGHDT and CDR2 is YYEEEE in the germline V gene. V dropped 0 bases and J dropped 4 bases, with 11 bases sitting between them. CDR3 size: 14 residues. The CDR3 DNA reads as TGTGCCAGCAGCTTGGCCCTGGCGGGGTACGAGCAGTACTTC. The encoded protein is CASSLALAGYEQYF. The variable domain in full, completed from reference TRBV5-6 and TRBJ2-7, reads DAGVTQSPTHLIKTRGQQVTLRCSPKSGHDTVSWYQQALGQGPQFIFQYYEEEERQRGNFPDRFSGHQFPNYSSELNVNALLLGDSALYLCASSLALAGYEQYFGPGTRLTVT.

The chain employs TRBV19 and TRBJ2-7, with 7 bases lining up with TRBD2. The CDR3 spans 14 residues. Trimming at V came to 3 bases and at J to 1 base, leaving 3 bases not matched to a gene. Germline V gene sequence: CDR1 LNHDA, CDR2 SQIVND (reference sequence). CDR3 sequence reads: CASSISGDSYEQYF. The CDR3, as DNA: TGTGCCAGTAGTATCAGCGGGGATTCCTACGAGCAGTACTTC.

The chain carries TRBV5-1 and TRBJ1-1; TRBD1 agrees at 8 bases. The length of the CDR3 is 14 residues. V shed 4 bases, J shed 5 bases, and the junction held 7 bases outside the gene matches. The germline V gene has CDR1 SGHRS and CDR2 YFSETQ. The CDR3 sequence: CASSRTTGETEAFF. CDR3 DNA: TGCGCCAGCAGCAGGACGACAGGGGAGACTGAAGCTTTCTTT.

This rearrangement joins TRBV11-1 to TRBJ1-2; 10 bases are a match to TRBD1. This CDR3 region has 17 residues. Germline V gives CDR1 SGHAT, CDR2 FQDESV (reference sequence). With V trimmed by 3 bases and J by 2 bases, 9 bases remained unmatched. The CDR3 DNA is TGTGCCAGCAGCTTCCACCGGGACAGGGGACCCAACTATGGCTACACCTTC. Residues: CASSFHRDRGPNYGYTF.

The chain couples TRBV18 to TRBJ1-4; no clear D gene. The CDR3 contains 15 residues. Trimming removed 0 bases from V and 7 bases from J, with 12 bases in between. Germline CDR1 KGHSH, CDR2 LQKENI. For the CDR3, the DNA is TGTGCCAGCTCACCACCTCTAACAGAGGGTGAAAAACTGTTTTTT. Translated, it gives CASSPPLTEGEKLFF.

The J gene is TRBJ2-7, the V gene TRBV30, with TRBD2 matching 9 bases. This CDR3 contains 13 residues. Trimming cost V 2 bases and J 3 bases; bases outside gene matches: 2. Germline V lookup: CDR1 GTSNPN, CDR2 SVGIG (reference sequence). The CDR3 region is CAWSSTSGYEQYF. The CDR3 DNA follows: TGTGCCTGGAGTTCGACTAGCGGCTACGAGCAGTACTTC.

V and J are TRBV10-3 and TRBJ1-1; possible D gene TRBD1, 5 bases. The CDR3 extends over 13 amino acids. With 2 bases removed from V and 6 bases from J, the gap between germline ends came to 10 bases. Germline V gene lookup returns CDR1 ENHRY and CDR2 SYGVKD. CDR3 nucleotides: TGTGCCATCAGTGAGGACCGGGGGGCTGAAGCTTTCTTT. It specifies CAISEDRGAEAFF.

CDR3 in DNA: TGCGCCAGCAGCCAAGGTCCCGCCCTAAGACAGTTTGAAGCTTTCTTT. Its protein is CASSQGPALRQFEAFF. The J gene is TRBJ1-1, the V gene TRBV4-3; perhaps TRBD1 as D (5 bases). Trimming removed 1 base from V and 7 bases from J, with 19 bases in between. The CDR3 is 16 residues long. CDR1 LGHNA and CDR2 YSLEER come from the germline V gene.

The J gene is TRBJ1-2, the V gene TRBV14; the D gene is possibly TRBD1 (6 bases). Between the trimmed V and J ends, which lost 4 bases and 8 bases, there was a span of 11 bases. The CDR3 length is 12 residues. The germline gives CDR1 SGHDN, CDR2 FVKESK. The CDR3 DNA reads as TGTGCCAGCAGCCTCATGACAGGCGGCTACACCTTC. Translated: CASSLMTGGYTF.

A remark on this clone: This same CDR3 is encoded by further DNA sequences in the sample. V and J are TRBV5-1 and TRBJ1-1; D is unclear. This CDR3 comprises 13 residues. The germline gives CDR1 SGHRS, CDR2 YFSETQ. V lost 1 base and J lost 1, with 5 bases in between. DNA for the CDR3: TGCGCCAGCAGCTTGACACCGAACACTGAAGCTTTCTTT. This codes for CASSLTPNTEAFF.

This clone was counted a few times. The rearrangement joins TRBV30 to TRBJ1-5; 10 bases map to TRBD1. The germline V gene has CDR1 GTSNPN and CDR2 SVGIG (reference sequence). The CDR3 consists of 19 residues. V shed 1 base, J shed 4 bases, and the junction held 16 bases outside the gene matches. Here the CDR3 reads CAWSDGDRGGLGANQPQHF. CDR3 sequence (DNA): TGTGCCTGGAGTGATGGGGACAGGGGCGGATTGGGGGCGAATCAGCCCCAGCATTTT.

This clone was seen only once. This chain joins TRBV7-9 and TRBJ1-2, with 7 bases fitting TRBD1. Germline CDR1 reads SEHNR; CDR2 reads FQNEAQ (reference sequence). The J segment lost 7 bases and the V segment lost 1 base, leaving 9 bases of the junction unmatched. The CDR3 is 15 residues long. The CDR3 loop is CASSLGQGAMIGYTF. The CDR3 bases are TGTGCCAGCAGCTTAGGACAGGGTGCTATGATTGGCTACACCTTC.

The V gene is TRBV11-2, the J gene TRBJ1-4; 10 positions agree with TRBD1. The V and J ends lost 5 bases and 6 bases, in that order; junction bases with no gene match: 6. CDR3 length: 15 residues. The germline CDR1 and CDR2 sequences are SGHAT and FQNNGV. The CDR3 DNA reads as TGTGCCAGCAGCGTTGGGACAGGGGTTTATGAAAAACTGTTTTTT. This translates into CASSVGTGVYEKLFF.

In regard to this clone: One end of the junction does not line up with germline, which may come from a read error. The rearrangement uses TRBV4-1 and TRBJ1-1; D is ambiguous. The CDR3 contains 13 residues. Germline V gives CDR1 MGHRA, CDR2 YSYEKL. Here the CDR3 reads CASGQTLNTEAFF. The CDR3 bases are TGCGCCAGCGGCCAAACATTGAACACTGAAGCTTTCTTT.